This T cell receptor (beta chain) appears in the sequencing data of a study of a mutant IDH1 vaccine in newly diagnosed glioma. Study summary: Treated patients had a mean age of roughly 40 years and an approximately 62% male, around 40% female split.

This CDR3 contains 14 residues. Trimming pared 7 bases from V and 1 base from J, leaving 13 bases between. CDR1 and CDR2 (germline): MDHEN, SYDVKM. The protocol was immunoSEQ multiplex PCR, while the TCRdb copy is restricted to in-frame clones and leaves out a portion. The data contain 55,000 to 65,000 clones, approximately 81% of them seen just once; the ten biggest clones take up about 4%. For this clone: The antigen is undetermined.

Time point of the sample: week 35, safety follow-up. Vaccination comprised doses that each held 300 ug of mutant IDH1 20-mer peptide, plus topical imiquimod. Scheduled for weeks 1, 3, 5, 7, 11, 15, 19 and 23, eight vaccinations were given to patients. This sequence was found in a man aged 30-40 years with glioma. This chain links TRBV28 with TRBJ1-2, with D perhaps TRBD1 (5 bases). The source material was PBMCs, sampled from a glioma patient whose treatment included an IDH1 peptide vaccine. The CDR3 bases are TGTGCCAGCACCCGCGGGGACGGTAACTATGGCTACACCTTC. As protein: CASTRGDGNYGYTF.